Listed below are T cell receptor beta chains from one sample, sequenced in a study of T cells after yellow fever vaccination. TCRdb recomputed calls from the 5' RACE reads with MiXCR, one row per CDR3 protein. The repertoire holds approximately 340,000 distinct CDR3 sequences, approximately 9% seen once, with 15% to 20% in the top ten. Specimen: PBMCs, collected on the day of the first yellow fever vaccination. Source of these receptors: a man younger than 35 who received the YFV17D yellow fever vaccine. The conserved cysteine and the conserved F or W are not part of the CDR3 here. Each record gives: CDR3 length, V gene, J gene, clone size, CDR3 protein. Clone size is given for some rows only: seen once, a few or many times, or a class if the clone is expanded.

12	TRBV6-1	TRBJ2-7	many	AIGSFFRTYEQY
14	TRBV6-5	TRBJ2-1	.	ASSYYARGGGNEQF
12	TRBV7-2	TRBJ2-7	few	ASRDAGTAYEQY
12	TRBV7-2	TRBJ2-3	.	ASSPWGGGRTQY
13	TRBV5-1	TRBJ2-2	many	ASSLGTPESGELF
13	TRBV19	TRBJ2-1	.	ASSDRITGHDEQF
12	TRBV12-3/TRBV12-4	TRBJ2-2	.	ASCRTGNTGELF
12	TRBV23-1	TRBJ1-5	few	ASSQAGKGQPQH
13	TRBV4-3	TRBJ2-2	few	ASSQVAGATGELF
12	TRBV5-5	TRBJ2-1	few	ASSLEARGNEQF
15	TRBV4-2	TRBJ2-3	few	ASSASPLAGGADTQY
17	TRBV6-4	TRBJ2-1	few	ASSHLGGYEVSSYNEQF
12	TRBV6-4	TRBJ2-3	many	ASSDGEGTDTQY
14	TRBV11-2	TRBJ2-5	.	ASSYQPRTGGKTQY
11	TRBV12-3/TRBV12-4	TRBJ2-1	.	ASSSLAGGSGF
13	TRBV28	TRBJ2-1	many	ASSSERGGPREQF
15	TRBV13	TRBJ2-1	.	ASSLETSGGAWNEQF
13	TRBV5-1	TRBJ1-1	few	ASSFGTAMNTEAF
14	TRBV11-2	TRBJ2-3	many	ASRYTGRTSTDTQY
13	TRBV5-6	TRBJ2-4	many	ASSFTDLAKNIQY
13	TRBV5-1	TRBJ1-2	few	ASSPAVREDYGYT
10	TRBV19	TRBJ1-1	few	ASRTWPREAF
11	TRBV19	TRBJ1-2	.	ASSADRVLSYT
14	TRBV27	TRBJ1-6	few	ASSPRTGRANSPLH
11	TRBV6-2/TRBV6-3	TRBJ2-7	.	ASSSGQSYEQY
12	TRBV6-2/TRBV6-3	TRBJ2-3	.	ASSNEWGTDTQY
13	TRBV9	TRBJ2-5	.	ASSLASGGKETQY
13	TRBV9	TRBJ1-1	few	ASSLEPGANTEAF